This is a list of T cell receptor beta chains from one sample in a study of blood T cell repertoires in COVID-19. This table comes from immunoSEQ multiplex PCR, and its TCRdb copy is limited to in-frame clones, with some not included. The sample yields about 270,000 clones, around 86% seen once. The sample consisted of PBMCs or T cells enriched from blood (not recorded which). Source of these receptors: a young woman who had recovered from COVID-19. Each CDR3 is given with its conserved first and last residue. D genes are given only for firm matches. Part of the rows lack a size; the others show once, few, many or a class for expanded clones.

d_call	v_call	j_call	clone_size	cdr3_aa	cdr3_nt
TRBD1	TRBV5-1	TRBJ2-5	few	CASRQRQGQETQYF	TGCGCCAGCAGGCAGAGACAGGGGCAAGAGACCCAGTACTTC
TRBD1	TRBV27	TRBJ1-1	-	CASSLILRTGVTEAFF	TGTGCCAGCAGTTTAATTTTAAGGACAGGGGTCACTGAAGCTTTCTTT
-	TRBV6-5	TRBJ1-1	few	CASSSFRGTEAFF	TGTGCCAGCAGTAGTTTCAGGGGCACTGAAGCTTTCTTT
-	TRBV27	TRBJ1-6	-	CASSSRVGTYNSPLHF	TGTGCCAGCAGTTCCAGGGTGGGGACCTATAATTCACCCCTCCACTTT
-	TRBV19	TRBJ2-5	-	CASSITRDAGETQYF	TGTGCCAGTAGTATTACCAGGGACGCGGGGGAGACCCAGTACTTC
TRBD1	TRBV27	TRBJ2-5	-	CASSPAGTEETQYF	TGTGCCAGCAGCCCTGCAGGGACAGAAGAGACCCAGTACTTC
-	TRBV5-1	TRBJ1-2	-	CASRRGKESYGYTF	TGCGCCAGCAGACGGGGGAAGGAGAGCTATGGCTACACCTTC
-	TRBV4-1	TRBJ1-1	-	CASSQRQGNTEAFF	TGCGCCAGCAGCCAAAGGCAGGGGAACACTGAAGCTTTCTTT
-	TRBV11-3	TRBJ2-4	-	CASSLGGSLAKNIQYF	TGTGCCAGCAGCCTTGGAGGGAGTCTAGCCAAAAACATTCAGTACTTC
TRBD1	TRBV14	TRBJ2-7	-	CASSQGTGGSEQYF	TGTGCCAGCAGCCAAGGGACAGGGGGCTCCGAGCAGTACTTC
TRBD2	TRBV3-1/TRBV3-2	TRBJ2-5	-	CASSPRTSLNPPQETQYF	TGTGCCAGCAGCCCGAGGACTAGTTTGAATCCCCCTCAAGAGACCCAGTACTTC
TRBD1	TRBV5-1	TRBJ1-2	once	CASSSPRTGYGYTF	TGCGCCAGCAGCTCCCCCCGGACAGGCTATGGCTACACCTTC
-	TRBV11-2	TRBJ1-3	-	CASSLDWGRENTIYF	TGTGCCAGCAGCTTAGATTGGGGGCGAGAAAACACCATATATTTT
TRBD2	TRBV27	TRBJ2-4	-	CASSSLTSGRNIQYF	TGTGCCAGCAGTTCCCTTACTAGCGGCCGAAACATTCAGTACTTC
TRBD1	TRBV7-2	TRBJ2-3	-	CASSGQGQYSTDTQYF	TGTGCCAGCAGCGGACAGGGACAGTATAGCACAGATACGCAGTATTTT
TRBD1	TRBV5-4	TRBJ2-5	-	CASSLARQGMSETQYF	TGTGCCAGCAGCTTGGCTAGACAGGGAATGTCAGAGACCCAGTACTTC
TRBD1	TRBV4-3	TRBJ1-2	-	CASSQDRGRGYTF	TGCGCCAGCAGCCAAGACAGGGGGCGAGGCTACACCTTC
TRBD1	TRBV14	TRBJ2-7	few	CASSREAGGYEQYF	TGTGCCAGCAGCCGCGAGGCAGGGGGCTACGAGCAGTACTTC
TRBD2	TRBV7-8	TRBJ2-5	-	CASSPILAGGQETQYF	TGTGCCAGCAGCCCAATTCTCGCGGGGGGACAAGAGACCCAGTACTTC
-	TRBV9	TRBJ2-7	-	CASSVGGDLYEQYF	TGTGCCAGCAGCGTAGGCGGGGACCTCTACGAGCAGTACTTC
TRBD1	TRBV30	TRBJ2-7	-	CAWFSNRDRARF	TGTGCCTGGTTTTCTAACCGGGACAGGGCTCGTTTC
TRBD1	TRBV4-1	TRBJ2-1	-	CASSQAGTGSNEQFF	TGCGCCAGCAGCCAGGCCGGGACAGGGTCCAATGAGCAGTTCTTC
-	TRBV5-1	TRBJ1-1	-	CASRRFEVRTEAFF	TGCGCCAGCCGCAGGTTTGAAGTCAGGACTGAAGCTTTCTTT
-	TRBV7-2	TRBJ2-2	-	CASSLDSRGNTGELFF	TGTGCCAGCAGCTTAGATTCTAGGGGGAACACCGGGGAGCTGTTTTTT
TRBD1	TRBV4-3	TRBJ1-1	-	CASSQEVTGAEAFF	TGCGCCAGCAGCCAAGAAGTGACAGGGGCCGAAGCTTTCTTT
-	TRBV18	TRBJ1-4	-	CASSPGTATNEKLFF	TGTGCCAGCTCACCTGGTACAGCAACTAATGAAAAACTGTTTTTT